This T cell receptor beta chain was sequenced during a study of Ad26.COV2.S vaccination and SARS-CoV-2 variants. Study-level information: Each vaccinee took Ad26.COV2.S intramuscularly, once or twice 56 days apart.

With regard to this clone: Its antigen is still unknown.

Treatment here: over 15 received Ad26.COV2.S at low or high dose, single or two shots; 5 received placebo; per-sample allocation not given. Collection of the samples took place on day 63 after the first injection of vaccine or placebo. As its vector, the vaccine had Ad26, which expressed Wuhan-strain SARS-CoV-2 spike. Study conclusions and caveats: Possible underestimation of total T cell responses by the TCR breadth and depth analyses was noted. Among vaccine recipients, spike-specific TCR breadth exceeded that of placebo recipients.

Clones were read by immunoSEQ multiplex PCR, and TCRdb kept only the in-frame ones, dropping some. This table holds roughly 270,000 clones, about 90% found once. Sequenced here: peripheral blood, sampled in a trial of Ad26.COV2.S vaccine versus placebo. This clonotype was sampled from a person aged 18-65 years who received the Ad26.COV2.S COVID-19 vaccine or a placebo.

In DNA, the CDR3 is TGTGCCAGCAGCTTGCGAGTTGTTGGAAACACCATATATTTT. Amino acid sequence: CASSLRVVGNTIYF. This chain connects TRBV5-5 to TRBJ1-3; D gene unclear. Germline V CDR1 and CDR2: SGHKS, YYEKEE (reference sequence). The CDR3 is made up of 14 amino acids. V lost 1 base, J lost 3 bases, and 8 bases lay in between. The full variable domain, its missing parts supplied by reference TRBV5-5 and TRBJ1-3, is DAGVTQSPTHLIKTRGQQVTLRCSPISGHKSVSWYQQVLGQGPQFIFQYYEKEERGRGNFPDRFSARQFPNYSSELNVNALLLGDSALYLCASSLRVVGNTIYFGEGSWLTVV.